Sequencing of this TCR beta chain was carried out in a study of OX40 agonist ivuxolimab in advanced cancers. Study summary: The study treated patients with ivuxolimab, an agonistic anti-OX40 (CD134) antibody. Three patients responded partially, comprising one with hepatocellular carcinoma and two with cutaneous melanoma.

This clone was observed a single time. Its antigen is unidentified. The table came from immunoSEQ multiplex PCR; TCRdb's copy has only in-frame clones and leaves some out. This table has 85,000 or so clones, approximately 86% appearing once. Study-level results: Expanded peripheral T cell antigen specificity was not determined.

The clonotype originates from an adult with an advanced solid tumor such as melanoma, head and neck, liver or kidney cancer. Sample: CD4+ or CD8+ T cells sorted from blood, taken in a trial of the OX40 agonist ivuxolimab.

Here the CDR3 DNA reads TGTGCCAGCAGCTTGGATGCTAGCATCACTACGCAGTATTTT. It encodes CASSLDASITTQYF. V and J are TRBV5-4 and TRBJ2-3; tentative D call: TRBD2 (5 bases). Trimming cost V 0 bases and J 8 bases, with 13 bases left between them. The CDR3 loop spans 14 amino acids. Germline values: CDR1 SGHNT, CDR2 YYREEE (reference sequence).